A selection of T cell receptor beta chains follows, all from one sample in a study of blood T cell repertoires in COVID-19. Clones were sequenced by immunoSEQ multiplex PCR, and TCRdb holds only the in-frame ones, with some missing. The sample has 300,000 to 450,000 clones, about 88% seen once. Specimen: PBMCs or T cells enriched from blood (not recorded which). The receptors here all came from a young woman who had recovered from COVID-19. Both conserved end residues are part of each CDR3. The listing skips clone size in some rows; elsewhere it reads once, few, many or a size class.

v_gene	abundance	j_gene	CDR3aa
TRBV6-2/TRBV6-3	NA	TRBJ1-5	CASSYAGGGFARPQHF
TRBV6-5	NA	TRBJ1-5	CASRDRQGSNQPQHF
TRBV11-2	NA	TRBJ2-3	CASGKGTGHTDTQYF
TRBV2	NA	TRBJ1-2	CASSPDRAYGGYTF
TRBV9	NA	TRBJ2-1	CASSVGGPKNEQFF
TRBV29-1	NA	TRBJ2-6	CSVLGPPLISGANVLTF
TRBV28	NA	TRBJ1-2	CASVRETGYTF
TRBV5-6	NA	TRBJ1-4	CASSLASANEKLFF
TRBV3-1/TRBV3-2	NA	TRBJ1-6	CASSPQGARNSPLHF
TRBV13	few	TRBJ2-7	CASRFDSRGPEQYF
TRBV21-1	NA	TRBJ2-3	CASSKLGRSTDTQYF
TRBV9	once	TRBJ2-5	CASSVRLAASGETQYF
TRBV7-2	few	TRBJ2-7	CASSLDGTDFYEQYF
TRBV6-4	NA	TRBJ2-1	CASSDSGTSGTNEQFF
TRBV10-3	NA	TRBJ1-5	CAIRDAGGSGMRNQPQHF
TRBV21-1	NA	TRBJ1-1	CASSKFQGGVSVNGNTEAFF
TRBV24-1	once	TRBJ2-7	CATSDLEWCGTVTYEQYF
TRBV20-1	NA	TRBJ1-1	CSANRDPEAFF
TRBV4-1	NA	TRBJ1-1	CASSPQGGEAFF
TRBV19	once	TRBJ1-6	CASSTAYRVESPLHF
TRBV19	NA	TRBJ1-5	CASSITVSNQPQHF
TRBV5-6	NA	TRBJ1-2	CASSLERGKGYTF
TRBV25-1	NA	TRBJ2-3	CASSAFSSGGGSDTQYF
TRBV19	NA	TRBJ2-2	CATFATAGASSGELFF
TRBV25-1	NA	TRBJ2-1	CASSELGQGTSHEQFF
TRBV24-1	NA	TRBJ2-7	CATSDPASGGGYEQYF
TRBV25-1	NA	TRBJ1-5	CASSTGQGASQHF
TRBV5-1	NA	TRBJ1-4	CASSAGQGAGTNEKLFF
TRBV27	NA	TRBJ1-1	CASSLSVGLMNTEAFF
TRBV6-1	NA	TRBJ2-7	CASSERQVSYEQYF
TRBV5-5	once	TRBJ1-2	CASTLDRSFFYGYTF
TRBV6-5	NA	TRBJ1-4	CASSSRGDREYEKLFF
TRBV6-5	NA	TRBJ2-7	CASSYSGGGNEQYF
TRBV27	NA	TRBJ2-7	CASSLGDSSYEQYF
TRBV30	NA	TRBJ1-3	CAWSPKTGSSGNTIYF
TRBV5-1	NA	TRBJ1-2	CASSYEGGSYGYTF
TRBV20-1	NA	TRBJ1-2	CSARLGYTF
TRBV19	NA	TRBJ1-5	CASSPISQGFSNQPQHF
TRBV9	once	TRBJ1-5	CASSVGTTNQPQHF
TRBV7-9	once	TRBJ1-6	CASSSRDTSSYNSPLHF
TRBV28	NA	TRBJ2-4	CASSLQGRNIQYF
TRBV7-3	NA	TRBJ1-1	CASSLNGLTEAFF
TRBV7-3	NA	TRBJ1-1	CASSPSGGTEAFF
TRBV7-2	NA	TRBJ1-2	CASSRTGAYGYTF
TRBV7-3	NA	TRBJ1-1	CASSPRGQGEAFF
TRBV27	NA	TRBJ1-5	CASSYSSGQPQHF
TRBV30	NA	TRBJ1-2	CAWSVNYGYAF
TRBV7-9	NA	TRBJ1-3	CASSLYRFNLGNTIYF
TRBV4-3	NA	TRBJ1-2	CASSQYPGLFNYGYTF
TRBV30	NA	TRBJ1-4	CAWSSGPTNEKLFF